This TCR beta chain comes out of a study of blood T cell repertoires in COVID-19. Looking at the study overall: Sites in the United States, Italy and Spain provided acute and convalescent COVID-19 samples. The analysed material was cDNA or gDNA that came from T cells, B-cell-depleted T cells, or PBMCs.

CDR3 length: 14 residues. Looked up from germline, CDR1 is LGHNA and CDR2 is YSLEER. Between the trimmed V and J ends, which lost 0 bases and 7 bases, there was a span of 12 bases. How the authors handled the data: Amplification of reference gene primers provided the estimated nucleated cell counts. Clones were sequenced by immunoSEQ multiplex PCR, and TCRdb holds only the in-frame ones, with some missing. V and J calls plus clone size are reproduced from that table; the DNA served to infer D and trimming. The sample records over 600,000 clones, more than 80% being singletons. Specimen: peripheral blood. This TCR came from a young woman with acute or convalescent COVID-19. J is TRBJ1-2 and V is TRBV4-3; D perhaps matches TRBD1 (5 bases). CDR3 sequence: CASSQDRALFGYTF. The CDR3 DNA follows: TGCGCCAGCAGCCAAGACAGGGCGCTGTTTGGCTACACCTTC.